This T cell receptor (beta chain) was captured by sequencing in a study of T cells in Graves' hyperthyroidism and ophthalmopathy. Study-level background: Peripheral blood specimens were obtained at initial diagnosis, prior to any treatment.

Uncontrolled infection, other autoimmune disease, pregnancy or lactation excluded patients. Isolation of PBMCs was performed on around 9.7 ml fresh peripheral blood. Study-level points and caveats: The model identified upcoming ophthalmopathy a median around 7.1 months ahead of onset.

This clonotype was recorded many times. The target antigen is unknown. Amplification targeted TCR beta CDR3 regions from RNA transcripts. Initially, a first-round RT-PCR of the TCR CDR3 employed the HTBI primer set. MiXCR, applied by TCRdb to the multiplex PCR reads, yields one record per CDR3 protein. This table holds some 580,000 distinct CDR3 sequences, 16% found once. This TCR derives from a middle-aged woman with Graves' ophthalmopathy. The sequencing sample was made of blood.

CDR3 amino acids: CASSPKDTRNGYTF. The CDR3 bases are TGTGCCAGCAGCCCGAAGGACACCAGGAATGGCTACACCTTC. J is TRBJ1-2 and V is TRBV3-1; the D gene is possibly TRBD1 (5 bases). Germline V gene sequence: CDR1 LGHDT, CDR2 YNNKEL (reference sequence). The CDR3 length is 14 residues. Between the trimmed V and J ends, which lost 4 bases and 6 bases, there was a span of 15 bases.